This TCR beta chain is drawn from a study of beta chain features in type 1 diabetes. Sequencing targeted expressed TCRB transcripts, as all isolated RNA had been reverse transcribed. It was found that naive, central memory and regulatory T cell samples averaged around 3.8 million reads. TCRdb keeps only in-frame clones here, not all; method: immunoSEQ multiplex PCR. The profile shows about 150,000 clones, around a tenth of them singletons. This clone was picked up a small number of times. Its antigen is still unknown. Sorting based on CD45RO/CCR7/CD25/CD127/CD95/CD27 separated CD4+ naive, central memory, regulatory and stem cell-like memory cells. The study's findings and limits: For Type 1 diabetes patients, all four CD4+ subsets carried TCRB CDR3s that were moderately but significantly shorter.

The TCR sequence derives from a man aged 25 to 40 with type 1 diabetes. The sequenced sample was central memory CD4+ T cells from blood.

The CDR3 DNA is TGTGCCAGCAGTCGTGAGAGACTAGCGGGTCCACGTATCCCCTGCTACGAGCAGTACTTC. Amino acid sequence: CASSRERLAGPRIPCYEQYF. The chain carries TRBV21-1 and TRBJ2-7; the D segment call TRBD2 is taken from the table without a DNA check. TRBV21-1 is a known pseudogene. CDR3 length: 20 amino acids.